Shown below are 17 T cell receptor beta chains from a single sample sequenced in a study of CD4+ T cells in melanoma. TCRdb's copy holds only in-frame clones and misses some; the assay was immunoSEQ multiplex PCR. The sample includes 140,000 or so clones, 85% to 95% of them seen just once. Receptors were obtained from a human donor with melanoma.

The rearrangement links TRBV5-1 to TRBJ2-4; D is perhaps TRBD1 (7 bases). The length of the CDR3 is 16 residues. Germline V gene sequence: CDR1 SGHRS, CDR2 YFSETQ. Between the trimmed V and J ends, which lost 0 bases and 4 bases, there was a span of 14 bases. CDR3 sequence: CASSLAEGAGKNIQYF. The CDR3 DNA is TGCGCCAGCAGCTTGGCCGAGGGGGCGGGAAAAAACATTCAGTACTTC.

The genes are TRBV10-3 and TRBJ2-6; TRBD1 agrees at 7 bases. The V gene's germline CDR1 is ENHRY and CDR2 SYGVKD. After removal of 4 bases from V and 0 bases from J, the junction contained 6 bases not matched to a gene. This CDR3 is built from 17 residues. The chain's CDR3 is CAISGPGQSSGANVLTF. The DNA for the CDR3 is TGTGCCATCAGTGGCCCGGGACAGAGCTCTGGGGCCAACGTCCTGACTTTC.

J is TRBJ2-7 and V is TRBV5-8; D call uncertain. The CDR3 has 16 amino acids. With 1 base removed from V and 6 bases from J, the gap between germline ends came to 20 bases. The germline V gene encodes CDR1 SGHTS and CDR2 YDEGEE. The CDR3 is CASSLFARPSTREQYF. In nucleotides, the CDR3 is TGTGCCAGCAGCTTGTTCGCTAGACCTTCCACTCGCGAGCAGTACTTC.

The rearrangement joins TRBV5-1 to TRBJ1-1, with 7 bases fitting TRBD1. The germline V gene encodes CDR1 SGHRS and CDR2 YFSETQ. J lost 4 bases, V lost 4 bases, and 10 bases had no gene match. This CDR3 comprises 15 residues. The CDR3 sequence: CASSQDKQGSTEAFF. CDR3 DNA: TGCGCCAGCAGCCAAGATAAACAGGGGAGCACTGAAGCTTTCTTT.

The genes are TRBV28 and TRBJ1-6; 7 positions agree with TRBD1. The germline V gene encodes CDR1 MDHEN and CDR2 SYDVKM. The CDR3 is made up of 16 amino acids. Trimming cost V 3 bases and J 6 bases; bases outside gene matches: 8. The CDR3 here is CASSFPTGVGNSPLHF. The CDR3 DNA follows: TGTGCCAGCAGTTTCCCCACAGGGGTAGGTAATTCACCCCTCCACTTT.

The rearrangement uses TRBV6-6 and TRBJ1-1; TRBD1 is a possible D gene (5 bases). Germline CDR1 and CDR2: MNHNY and SVGAGI (reference sequence). CDR3 length: 13 residues. V lost 5 bases and J 1 base, leaving 8 bases between the germline ends. CDR3 in amino acids: CASSTTENTEAFF. CDR3 nucleotide sequence: TGTGCCAGCAGTACGACAGAGAACACTGAAGCTTTCTTT.

The chain is built from TRBV14 and TRBJ2-6; D is uncertain. The CDR3 spans 15 residues. Trimming stripped 1 base from V and 1 base from J, with 5 bases between. From germline, CDR1 is SGHDN and CDR2 FVKESK. The CDR3 loop is CASSQVGSGANVLTF. The DNA for the CDR3 is TGTGCCAGCAGCCAAGTTGGGTCTGGGGCCAACGTCCTGACTTTC. The complete variable domain, with remaining parts taken from reference TRBV14 and TRBJ2-6, reads EAGVTQFPSHSVIEKGQTVTLRCDPISGHDNLYWYRRVMGKEIKFLLHFVKESKQDESGMPNNRFLAERTGGTYSTLKVQPAELEDSGVYFCASSQVGSGANVLTFGAGSRLTVL.

This clone was seen only once. V is TRBV11-2 and J is TRBJ2-7; D not resolved. V was pared by 3 bases and J by 3 bases, with 15 bases between. The germline CDR1 and CDR2 sequences are SGHAT and FQNNGV. The CDR3 totals 15 residues. CDR3 bases: TGTGCCAGCAGCTTCGATTCCCCTGTCGTCTACGAGCAGTACTTC. It specifies CASSFDSPVVYEQYF.

V is TRBV6-1 and J is TRBJ2-7, with a possible D match to TRBD1 (6 bases). Germline loops: CDR1 MNHNS, CDR2 SASEGT. Trimming left V 6 bases short and J 3 bases short, with 15 bases between. The CDR3 spans 14 residues. Written as DNA, the CDR3 is TGTGCCAGCAGGCTGACTGGGGGCGACTACGAGCAGTACTTC. Residues: CASRLTGGDYEQYF.

The rearrangement links TRBV27 to TRBJ1-1; TRBD1 is a possible D gene (6 bases). V dropped 4 bases and J dropped 1 base, with 16 bases sitting between them. Germline CDR1 and CDR2: MNHEY and SMNVEV (reference sequence). The CDR3 totals 16 residues. DNA for the CDR3: TGTGCCAGCAGTTCCGGACAGCCGTCCAGGAACACTGAAGCTTTCTTT. Protein: CASSSGQPSRNTEAFF.

V gene TRBV2 combines with J gene TRBJ2-6; a possible D gene is TRBD1 (6 bases). V lost 4 bases, J lost 0 bases, and 25 bases lay in between. The germline V gene has CDR1 SNHLY and CDR2 FYNNEI. This CDR3 is 21 amino acids long. CDR3 nucleotide sequence: TGTGCCAGCAGTGTCGGCAGGGGATCTGGCCAGACAACCTCTGGGGCCAACGTCCTGACTTTC. Encoded protein: CASSVGRGSGQTTSGANVLTF.

This chain connects TRBV30 to TRBJ2-1, with D possibly TRBD1 on 5 matching bases. V was clipped by 1 base and J by 4 bases, with 17 bases between them. Germline CDR1 is GTSNPN and CDR2 is SVGIG (reference sequence). This CDR3 spans 16 amino acids. The CDR3 sequence: CAWSELSGYRYNEQFF. Here the CDR3 DNA reads TGTGCCTGGAGTGAGTTATCGGGCTACAGGTACAATGAGCAGTTCTTC.

The chain has TRBV2 and TRBJ2-2, with 9 positions matching TRBD1. The germline V gene has CDR1 SNHLY and CDR2 FYNNEI. V shed 4 bases and J 4 bases; nucleotides not matched to a gene: 4. The CDR3 runs 15 residues. CDR3 bases: TGTGCCAGCAGTGGACAGGGGGGTAGCACCGGGGAGCTGTTTTTT. It codes for CASSGQGGSTGELFF.

The V gene is TRBV5-1, the J gene TRBJ2-1; a weak D match, TRBD2 (6 bases). The CDR3 length is 15 residues. The germline CDR1 and CDR2 sequences are SGHRS and YFSETQ. V shed 4 bases and J shed 2 bases, with 13 bases lying between them. CDR3 sequence (DNA): TGCGCCAGCAGCCCTTCGGGGGTCACCTACAATGAGCAGTTCTTC. It encodes CASSPSGVTYNEQFF.

The chain uses TRBV6-6 and TRBJ1-1; D gene unclear. CDR1 is MNHNY, CDR2 SVGAGI, per germline (reference sequence). CDR3 length: 14 residues. V lost 3 bases to trimming and J lost 8 bases, with 16 bases between them. For the CDR3, the DNA is TGTGCCAGCAGTTATGCCAGACCTCCCGCCGAAGCTTTCTTT. It translates to CASSYARPPAEAFF.

This chain joins TRBV9 and TRBJ2-5; D is perhaps TRBD2 (6 bases). Germline V lookup: CDR1 SGDLS, CDR2 YYNGEE. This CDR3 is built from 14 residues. V shed 0 bases and J shed 6 bases, with 12 bases lying between them. CDR3: CASSVDLGGKTQYF. CDR3 nucleotides: TGTGCCAGCAGCGTAGATCTAGGAGGGAAGACCCAGTACTTC.

This chain joins TRBV10-3 and TRBJ1-1; TRBD1 might be the D (5 bases). This CDR3 is 13 amino acids long. From germline, CDR1 is ENHRY and CDR2 SYGVKD. Trimming cost V 6 bases and J 1 base, with 9 bases left between them. Here the CDR3 reads CAIRGGENTEAFF. The CDR3 coding sequence is TGTGCCATCAGGGGGGGAGAGAACACTGAAGCTTTCTTT.